The entry below gives a single T cell receptor beta chain sequence along with its context. Antigen unknown. Trimming at V came to 5 bases and at J to 5 bases, leaving 8 bases not matched to a gene. CDR3 length: 13 residues. The germline CDR1 and CDR2 sequences are GTSNPN and SVGIG (reference sequence). The sample belongs to a study of STAT5B mutations in CD4+ large granular lymphocyte leukemia. Study-wide points: Main leukemic clonotypes were patient-specific, but under 30% appeared at low frequency elsewhere.

The data were produced by immunoSEQ multiplex PCR, yet TCRdb's version contains in-frame clones alone and is incomplete. The sample consists of roughly 32,000 clones, about 70% of them appearing once. The material sequenced was CD4+ T cells from blood buffy coats. The source is a human donor in good health. The V gene is TRBV30, the J gene TRBJ2-5; 7 bases map to TRBD2. CDR3 loop: CAWEVGGSETQYF. CDR3 nucleotides: TGTGCCTGGGAGGTCGGGGGGTCTGAGACCCAGTACTTC.